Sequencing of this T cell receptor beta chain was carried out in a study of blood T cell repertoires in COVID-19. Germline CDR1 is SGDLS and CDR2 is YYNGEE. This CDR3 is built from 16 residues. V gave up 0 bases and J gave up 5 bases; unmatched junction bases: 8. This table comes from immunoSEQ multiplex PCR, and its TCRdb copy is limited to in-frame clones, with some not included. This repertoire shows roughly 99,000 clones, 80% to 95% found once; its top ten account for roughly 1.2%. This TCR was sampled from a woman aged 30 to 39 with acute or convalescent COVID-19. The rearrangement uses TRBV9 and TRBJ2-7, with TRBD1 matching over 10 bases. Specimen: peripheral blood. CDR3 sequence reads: CASSVAPRGQGHEQYF. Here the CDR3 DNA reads TGTGCCAGCAGCGTAGCCCCCAGGGGACAGGGGCACGAGCAGTACTTC.